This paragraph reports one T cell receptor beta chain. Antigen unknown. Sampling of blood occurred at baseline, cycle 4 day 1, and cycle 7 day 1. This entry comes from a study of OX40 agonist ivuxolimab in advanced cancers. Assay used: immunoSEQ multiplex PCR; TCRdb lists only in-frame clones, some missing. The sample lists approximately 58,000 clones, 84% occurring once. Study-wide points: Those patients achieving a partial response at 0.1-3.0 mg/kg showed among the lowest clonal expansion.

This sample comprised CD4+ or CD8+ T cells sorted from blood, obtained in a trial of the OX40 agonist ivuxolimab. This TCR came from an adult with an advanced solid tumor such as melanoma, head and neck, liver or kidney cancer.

CDR3 in DNA: TGCAGCGTTGCAGGGACGGGAGTCACCGGGGAGCTGTTTTTT. It yields the protein CSVAGTGVTGELFF. V and J are TRBV29-1 and TRBJ2-2; perhaps TRBD2 as D (6 bases). The CDR3 runs to 14 residues. Germline lookup yields CDR1 SQVTM and CDR2 ANQGSEA. Trimming cost V 4 bases and J 4 bases, with 13 bases left between them.